This T cell receptor (beta chain) comes out of a study of blood T cell repertoires in COVID-19. Germline assignment: CDR1 SGHDN and CDR2 FVKESK. The CDR3 totals 14 residues. V gave up 0 bases and J gave up 3 bases, with 9 bases separating them. Generated by immunoSEQ multiplex PCR, the TCRdb table keeps only in-frame clones and is missing some. This table holds about 220,000 clones, 70% to 85% found once. The J gene is TRBJ2-7, the V gene TRBV14, with D tentatively TRBD2 (6 bases). The TCR sequence derives from a man in his forties or fifties with active or convalescent COVID-19. Material: peripheral blood. DNA of the CDR3: TGTGCCAGCAGCCAAGATCAGGGAGGCTACGAGCAGTACTTC. Translating gives CASSQDQGGYEQYF.